The 11 T cell receptor beta chains in this list originate from one sample, sequenced in a study of beta chain features in type 1 diabetes. The entirety of the isolated RNA underwent reverse transcription, so expressed TCRB transcripts were sequenced. TCRdb's copy holds only in-frame clones and misses some; the assay was immunoSEQ multiplex PCR. This table has fewer than 150,000 clones, 6.9% appearing once. The sequenced sample consisted of central memory CD4+ T cells from blood. These receptors all stem from a woman aged 30 to 39 in good health.

This clone was detected a few times. CDR3 loop: CASSSGDGNTIYF. The CDR3 nucleotides read TGTGCCAGCAGCTCAGGGGACGGAAACACCATATATTTT. The chain joins TRBV7-3 to TRBJ1-3; weak D call: TRBD1 (6 bases). The germline V gene encodes CDR1 SGHTA and CDR2 FQGTGA. V was cut by 4 bases and J by 4 bases, with 8 bases left in between. The CDR3 extends over 13 amino acids.

This clone has at least ten counts. The V and J genes are TRBV7-9 and TRBJ2-3; the D gene is possibly TRBD1 (6 bases). V gave up 2 bases and J gave up 1 base, with 10 bases separating them. Germline-derived CDR1 and CDR2 are SEHNR and FQNEAQ (reference sequence). The CDR3 length is 15 residues. The CDR3: CASSLRQAGTDTQYF. The DNA for the CDR3 is TGTGCCAGCAGCTTAAGACAGGCCGGCACAGATACGCAGTATTTT.

This clone was seen more than once but under ten times. This chain joins TRBV2 and TRBJ2-7, with unresolved D. Germline V gene lookup returns CDR1 SNHLY and CDR2 FYNNEI. V gave up 5 bases and J gave up 6 bases, with 8 bases separating them. The CDR3 consists of 11 residues. CDR3 protein: CASSPFSEQYF. DNA for the CDR3: TGTGCCAGCAGTCCATTTTCCGAGCAGTACTTC.

This clone was observed a few times. The genes are TRBV9 and TRBJ2-1; D gene ambiguous. CDR1 and CDR2 from the germline V gene are SGDLS and YYNGEE. The germline V and J ends were trimmed by 3 bases and 8 bases, with 12 bases remaining between them. CDR3 length equals 13 residues. The CDR3 DNA reads as TGTGCCAGCAGCGAGACCCTGGGCTATGAGCAGTTCTTC. As protein: CASSETLGYEQFF. Full variable domain (missing parts from reference TRBV9 and TRBJ2-1): DSGVTQTPKHLITATGQRVTLRCSPRSGDLSVYWYQQSLDQGLQFLIQYYNGEERAKGNILERFSAQQFPDLHSELNLSSLELGDSALYFCASSETLGYEQFFGPGTRLTVL.

V usage is TRBV2 and J usage is TRBJ1-4; 7 bases fit TRBD1. The CDR3 is 14 residues long. The germline CDR1 and CDR2 sequences are SNHLY and FYNNEI. Trimming removed 5 bases from V and 8 bases from J; junction bases left unmatched: 8. The CDR3: CASSPDGQDEKLFF. The CDR3 DNA reads TGTGCCAGCAGTCCCGACGGACAGGACGAAAAACTGTTTTTT.

The genes are TRBV7-3 and TRBJ1-2; 10 bases are a match to TRBD1. The CDR3 is 15 residues long. Germline V gene data show CDR1 as SGHTA and CDR2 as FQGTGA. The trim removed 5 bases at V and 2 bases at J, leaving 5 bases unmatched. CDR3 in amino acids: CASSPTGGDNYGYTF. DNA of the CDR3: TGTGCCAGCAGCCCGACAGGGGGCGACAACTATGGCTACACCTTC. Based on the CDR3 plus reference TRBV7-3 and TRBJ1-2, the full variable domain is GAGVSQTPSNKVTEKGKYVELRCDPISGHTALYWYRQSLGQGPEFLIYFQGTGAADDSGLPNDRFFAVRPEGSVSTLKIQRTERGDSAVYLCASSPTGGDNYGYTFGSGTRLTVV.

The V gene is TRBV5-1, the J gene TRBJ2-7; TRBD2 matches at 12 bases. CDR1 and CDR2 from the germline V gene are SGHRS and YFSETQ. There are 16 residues in the CDR3. J lost 5 bases, V lost 4 bases, and 10 bases had no gene match. CDR3 sequence: CASSKGTRLAGDEQYF. For the CDR3, the DNA is TGCGCCAGCAGCAAGGGAACCAGACTAGCGGGGGACGAGCAGTACTTC.

The chain recombines TRBV7-8 with TRBJ2-7; D unresolved. Trimming took off 1 base at V and 6 bases at J, with 10 bases between the two ends. This CDR3 is 13 amino acids long. The germline V gene has CDR1 SGHVS and CDR2 FQNEAQ. Written as DNA, the CDR3 is TGTGCCAGCAGCTTAGTGAGGAAATCCGAGCAGTACTTC. Protein product: CASSLVRKSEQYF.

This clone appeared a few times. The J gene is TRBJ2-3, the V gene TRBV19, with unresolved D. The germline V gene encodes CDR1 LNHDA and CDR2 SQIVND (reference sequence). CDR3 size: 11 residues. V was cut by 6 bases and J by 2 bases, with 3 bases left in between. The CDR3 region is CASSITDTQYF. The CDR3 DNA reads as TGTGCCAGTAGCATCACAGATACGCAGTATTTT.

A few counts support this clone. The genes are TRBV11-1 and TRBJ2-5, with 7 bases that match TRBD2. Germline values: CDR1 SGHAT, CDR2 FQDESV (reference sequence). The CDR3 consists of 14 residues. Trimming cost V 2 bases and J 2 bases; bases outside gene matches: 2. CDR3 loop: CASSLFSGQETQYF. In DNA, the CDR3 is TGTGCCAGCAGCTTATTTAGCGGGCAAGAGACCCAGTACTTC.

This chain uses TRBV10-3 with TRBJ2-5; 7 bases line up with TRBD2. This CDR3 is 15 amino acids long. V was pared by 3 bases and J by 5 bases, with 9 bases of the junction left unmatched. The germline CDR1 and CDR2 sequences are ENHRY and SYGVKD. CDR3 DNA sequence: TGTGCCATCAGTGACTCGGGGGGACTGCGGGAGACCCAGTACTTC. This encodes CAISDSGGLRETQYF.